The 12 T cell receptor beta chains given below trace back to one sample, sequenced in a study of Graves' ophthalmopathy and Graves' hyperthyroidism. The TCR beta CDR3 regions underwent amplification from RNA transcripts. First-round RT-PCR employed HTBI primers, with a second-round multiplex PCR after it. From the multiplex PCR reads, TCRdb called clonotypes with MiXCR, one entry per CDR3 protein. The sample carries about 500,000 distinct CDR3 sequences, under 15% recorded once. The specimen was blood. Receptor source: a woman aged 25 to 39 with Graves' ophthalmopathy.

This clonotype was detected ten times or more. J is TRBJ1-1 and V is TRBV5-4, with D perhaps TRBD1 (5 bases). Per the germline V gene, CDR1 is SGHNT and CDR2 is YYREEE (reference sequence). The CDR3 has 16 residues. With 3 bases removed from V and 1 base from J, the gap between germline ends came to 16 bases. This CDR3 reads CASSSRLLQGNTEAFF. The CDR3 DNA sequence: TGTGCCAGCAGCTCCCGCCTTTTGCAGGGGAACACTGAAGCTTTCTTT.

In its sample, this clonotype was seen once. A read error is likely, as this CDR3 ends without the conserved phenylalanine or tryptophan. The chain recombines TRBV4-2 with TRBJ2-7; possibly TRBD1 for D (5 bases). Germline V gene sequence: CDR1 LGHNA, CDR2 YNFKEQ. V was clipped by 4 bases and J by 3 bases, with 10 bases between them. This CDR3 has 13 residues. The CDR3 nucleotides read TGTGCCAGCAGCCCAACTGACAGCTACGAGCAGTACTAC. Amino acid sequence: CASSPTDSYEQYY.

Concerning this clonotype: Since a much larger clone is just one base distant, this may be a read error. This CDR3 fails to terminate in the conserved phenylalanine or tryptophan, so it likely reflects a read error. The chain employs TRBV10-3 and TRBJ1-3; D remains ambiguous. V dropped 10 bases and J dropped 0 bases, with 13 bases sitting between them. This CDR3 region has 14 residues. Germline V gene sequence: CDR1 ENHRY, CDR2 SYGVKD. The CDR3 region has the DNA TGTGCCACCATCAGTCTCAGCTCTGGAAACACCATATATTTG. Translated: CATISLSSGNTIYL.

This clonotype has ten or more counts. For the CDR3, the DNA is TGTGCCAGCAGTTCGGGTCCCGTAGGGGACAACTATGGCTACACCTTC. This translates into CASSSGPVGDNYGYTF. V and J are TRBV6-5 and TRBJ1-2; the D gene is possibly TRBD1 (5 bases). Germline-derived CDR1 and CDR2 are MNHEY and SVGAGI. The CDR3 extends over 16 amino acids. V lost 4 bases and J 2 bases, leaving 17 bases between the germline ends.

This clonotype occurred many times. V gene TRBV7-9 combines with J gene TRBJ1-6; D remains ambiguous. Trimming removed 2 bases from V and 6 bases from J, with 5 bases in between. There are 13 residues in the CDR3. Germline loops: CDR1 SEHNR, CDR2 FQNEAQ (reference sequence). The CDR3 nucleotides are TGTGCCAGCAGCTTACCCGGTAATTCACCCCTCCACTTT. Its translation is CASSLPGNSPLHF. Combining the CDR3 with reference TRBV7-9 and TRBJ1-6 gives the whole variable domain DTGVSQNPRHKITKRGQNVTFRCDPISEHNRLYWYRQTLGQGPEFLTYFQNEAQLEKSRLLSDRFSAERPKGSFSTLEIQRTEQGDSAMYLCASSLPGNSPLHFGNGTRLTVT.

This clonotype was found many times. DNA of the CDR3: TGTGCCAGCAGTGACAACAGGGGAACGAACTATGGCTACACCTTC. Amino acids: CASSDNRGTNYGYTF. The V gene is TRBV2, the J gene TRBJ1-2, with 7 bases matching TRBD1. The V gene end was trimmed by 3 bases and the J gene end by 2 bases; junction bases not matched to a gene: 6. Germline V lookup: CDR1 SNHLY, CDR2 FYNNEI. The length of the CDR3 is 15 residues.

This clonotype was seen ten or more times. The junction departs from the called germline gene at one end, perhaps through a read error. The CDR3: CASSLGDSYEQYF. CDR3 DNA: TGTGCCAGCAGCTTAGGCGATTCCTACGAGCAGTACTTC. This chain uses TRBV12-3 or TRBV12-4 with TRBJ2-7; D remains unclear. The CDR3 contains 13 residues.

CDR3 region: CASSDWGNYGYTF. The DNA for the CDR3 is TGTGCCAGCAGTGACTGGGGGAACTATGGCTACACCTTC. The chain combines TRBV2 with TRBJ1-2; the D gene is possibly TRBD1 (5 bases). This CDR3 is 13 amino acids long. Trimming pared 3 bases from V and 2 bases from J, leaving 7 bases between. Germline V lookup: CDR1 SNHLY, CDR2 FYNNEI.

Regarding this clonotype: One end of the junction varies from germline; a read error may be responsible. The chain joins TRBV5-5 to TRBJ1-1; TRBD1 is a possible D gene (5 bases). Looked up from germline, CDR1 is SGHKS and CDR2 is YYEKEE (reference sequence). The CDR3 extends over 14 amino acids. CDR3 DNA sequence: TGTGCCAGCAGCTTGGTAGCAGGGAACACTGAAGCTTGCTTT. Translating gives CASSLVAGNTEACF.

This clonotype was counted many times. The V call is TRBV6-1, the J call TRBJ2-2; D is unclear. The CDR3 is made up of 16 amino acids. The V and J ends lost 1 base and 2 bases respectively, with 11 bases between them. The germline CDR1 and CDR2 sequences are MNHNS and SASEGT. The CDR3 here is CASSEVNRKNTGELFF. For the CDR3, the DNA is TGTGCCAGCAGTGAAGTGAACAGAAAAAACACCGGGGAGCTGTTTTTT.

In this sample, this clonotype turned up many times. The CDR3 loop is CASRENRATNTGELFF. CDR3 nucleotide sequence: TGTGCCAGCCGGGAAAACCGGGCGACGAACACCGGGGAGCTGTTTTTT. This chain uses TRBV28 with TRBJ2-2; D is possibly TRBD2 (5 bases). V was cut by 8 bases and J by 0 bases, with 16 bases left in between. CDR1 MDHEN and CDR2 SYDVKM come from the germline V gene. This CDR3 region has 16 residues.

This chain uses TRBV3-1 with TRBJ2-5; D is unclear. The CDR3 contains 14 residues. Germline CDR1 reads LGHDT; CDR2 reads YNNKEL (reference sequence). Trimming removed 0 bases from V and 3 bases from J, with 8 bases in between. This chain's CDR3 is CASSQDLAEETQYF. The CDR3 coding sequence is TGTGCCAGCAGCCAAGATTTAGCAGAAGAGACCCAGTACTTC.